This T cell receptor (beta chain) derives from a study of radiotherapy plus CTLA-4 blockade in lung cancer. For the study at large: Approximately 18% of patients responded objectively, and roughly 31% achieved disease control.

Trimming cost V 6 bases and J 0 bases, with 14 bases left between them. The CDR3 sequence is 15 residues long. Germline-derived CDR1 and CDR2 are MNHEY and SMNVEV (reference sequence). Broader study findings: Blood-borne expansion of tumor-derived TCR clones followed radiotherapy plus ipilimumab. Early blood T cell clone dynamics reportedly forecast response best, with interferon-beta.

A word on this clone: The antigen is not known.

Here immunoSEQ multiplex PCR was the method, and the copy in TCRdb shows in-frame clones only, minus some. Here the sample spans about 80,000 clones, around 76% being singletons. Those with chemo-refractory metastatic non-small-cell lung cancer were treated with focal radiation combined with CTLA-4 blockade using ipilimumab. The J gene is TRBJ2-5, the V gene TRBV27; no clear D gene. This TCR was sampled from a human donor with non-small cell lung cancer whose response to radiotherapy plus ipilimumab could not be evaluated. Some clones in this sample may be carry-over from other donors' samples. Here the sequenced sample was peripheral blood, taken from a patient treated with radiotherapy plus ipilimumab. The CDR3 spells CASRALRGDQETQYF. In DNA, the CDR3 is TGTGCCAGCAGAGCCCTGAGAGGAGACCAAGAGACCCAGTACTTC.